Each of the 26 T cell receptor beta chains below was sequenced from the same sample in a study of CD8+CD57+ T cells in acquired aplastic anemia. It was genomic DNA that served as the template for profiling TCR beta VDJ and CDR3. TCRdb analysed the reads with MiXCR anew, one entry per CDR3 protein. The table has under 350,000 distinct CDR3 sequences, approximately 57% seen once. The sequenced sample consisted of sorted CD4+, CD8+, or CD8+CD57+ T cells (not recorded which) from PBMCs. The source of these receptors is a human donor with severe aplastic anemia or a healthy control (not recorded which).

The chain links TRBV2 to TRBJ2-7, with D perhaps matching TRBD1 or TRBD2 (6 bases each). Looked up from germline, CDR1 is SNHLY and CDR2 is FYNNEI. The CDR3 has 14 residues. Trimming shortened V by 7 bases and J by 3 bases, and 16 bases separated the two germline ends. The CDR3 spells CASTKPGANYEQYF. The CDR3 DNA follows: TGTGCCAGCACCAAACCGGGGGCAAACTACGAGCAGTACTTC.

This chain connects TRBV7-8 to TRBJ2-5, with 7 bases matching TRBD1. The J call may be in error: the DNA end matches TRBJ2-7 better. This CDR3 contains 16 residues. Germline V lookup: CDR1 SGHVS, CDR2 FQNEAQ. The CDR3 DNA follows: TGTGCCAGCAGCATCTGGACAGGTAAAAGTGGCTACGAGCAGTACTTC. Translating gives CASSIWTGKSGYEQYF.

There are a few counts of this clonotype. The chain is built from TRBV11-1 and TRBJ2-1, with D possibly being TRBD1 (5 bases). Per the germline V gene, CDR1 is SGHAT and CDR2 is FQDESV (reference sequence). Trimming removed 5 bases at V and 9 bases at J, with 23 bases between. The CDR3 totals 16 residues. CDR3 residues: CASSPPRIVLGVEQFF. In DNA, the CDR3 is TGTGCCAGCAGCCCCCCCCGGATAGTCTTAGGGGTTGAGCAGTTCTTC. The full variable domain, in which reference TRBV11-1 and TRBJ2-1 provide the parts outside the CDR3, is EAEVAQSPRYKITEKSQAVAFWCDPISGHATLYWYRQILGQGPELLVQFQDESVVDDSQLPKDRFSAERLKGVDSTLKIQPAELGDSAMYLCASSPPRIVLGVEQFFGPGTRLTVL.

This clonotype appeared a few times. This chain joins TRBV2 and TRBJ2-5, with no clear D. Trimming shortened V by 4 bases and J by 3 bases, and 3 bases separated the two germline ends. The germline gives CDR1 SNHLY, CDR2 FYNNEI. The CDR3 runs 11 residues. Written as DNA, the CDR3 is TGTGCCAGCAGTGTGAAAGAGACCCAGTACTTC. Residues: CASSVKETQYF.

This clonotype was found a few times. The rearrangement joins TRBV20-1 to TRBJ2-5; weak D call: TRBD2 (5 bases). The CDR3 has 12 amino acids. Germline loops: CDR1 DFQATT, CDR2 SNEGSKA (reference sequence). V was clipped by 2 bases and J by 4 bases, with 8 bases between them. The CDR3 DNA follows: TGCAGTGCTAGAATCGGAGGAGAGACCCAGTACTTC. Translated, it gives CSARIGGETQYF.

The chain recombines TRBV4-3 with TRBJ2-7, with 12 nucleotides matching TRBD1. Trimming at V came to 2 bases and at J to 4 bases, leaving 6 bases not matched to a gene. Germline CDR1 reads LGHNA; CDR2 reads YSLEER. The CDR3 sequence is 16 residues long. CDR3 in amino acids: CASSQTLGQGAYEQYF. In DNA, the CDR3 is TGCGCCAGCAGCCAAACTTTGGGACAGGGGGCGTACGAGCAGTACTTC.

Note on this clonotype: At one boundary the junction diverges from the germline segment, which might be a read error. The chain combines TRBV10-1 with TRBJ1-3; D is perhaps TRBD1 (5 bases). This CDR3 is built from 16 residues. Germline-derived CDR1 and CDR2 are WNHNN and SYGVQD (reference sequence). The CDR3 protein is CARTAGRFSSGNTIYF. Here the CDR3 DNA reads TGTGCTCGTACTGCAGGGCGATTCTCCTCTGGAAACACCATATATTTT.

The chain carries TRBV24-1 and TRBJ2-1; tentatively, D is TRBD1 (6 bases). This CDR3 spans 16 amino acids. V gave up 6 bases and J gave up 8 bases, with 22 bases separating them. CDR1 and CDR2 (germline): KGHDR, SFDVKD. For the CDR3, the DNA is TGTGCCACCAGTCCACAGGGATTACCCCCAGGAGATGAGCAGTTCTTC. Its protein is CATSPQGLPPGDEQFF.

The CDR3 DNA follows: TGTGCCAGCATTACCTCCGGGACGGGAATAAACAATGAGCAGTTCTTC. Encoded protein: CASITSGTGINNEQFF. V usage is TRBV6-5 and J usage is TRBJ2-1; either TRBD1 or TRBD2 may fit D (5 bases each). The CDR3 length is 16 residues. V shed 7 bases and J shed 5 bases, with 21 bases lying between them. Germline lookup yields CDR1 MNHEY and CDR2 SVGAGI.

This chain links TRBV7-6 with TRBJ2-2; TRBD1 might be the D (5 bases). V gave up 2 bases and J gave up 1 base, with 11 bases separating them. The CDR3 sequence is 16 residues long. The V gene's germline CDR1 is SGHVS and CDR2 FNYEAQ. The CDR3 nucleotides read TGTGCCAGCAGCTTACGTCAGGGTATGAACACCGGGGAGCTGTTTTTT. Translation: CASSLRQGMNTGELFF.

Ten or more counts support this clonotype. V usage is TRBV4-1 and J usage is TRBJ1-1; no clear D. The V end was cut by 4 bases, the J end by 3 bases, with 15 bases between. Looked up from germline, CDR1 is MGHRA and CDR2 is YSYEKL. This CDR3 has 15 amino acids. CDR3 loop: CASSPQNSFHTEAFF. The DNA of the CDR3 is TGCGCCAGCAGCCCTCAGAACAGCTTTCACACTGAAGCTTTCTTT.

This clonotype showed up many times. J is TRBJ1-1 and V is TRBV6-5, with 7 bases aligning to TRBD1. This CDR3 comprises 16 residues. Trimming cost V 5 bases and J 4 bases; bases outside gene matches: 13. Per germline, CDR1 MNHEY and CDR2 SVGAGI. The CDR3 loop is CASSPRQGIVGTEAFF. DNA for the CDR3: TGTGCCAGCAGTCCACGACAGGGAATAGTCGGCACTGAAGCTTTCTTT.

This sequence joins TRBV7-4 and TRBJ2-1; TRBD2 matches 9 bases. Looked up from germline, CDR1 is SGHVT and CDR2 is SQSDAQ. J was trimmed by 6 bases and V by 6 bases; bases with no gene match: 6. The CDR3 has 14 amino acids. CDR3 region: CASRLTSGCNEQFF. The CDR3 DNA sequence: TGTGCCAGCAGACTGACTAGCGGCTGCAATGAGCAGTTCTTC.

This chain links TRBV7-2 with TRBJ2-7; 11 nucleotides line up with TRBD1. CDR1 and CDR2 from the germline V gene are SGHTA and FQGNSA. The CDR3 has 17 residues. Trimming removed 8 bases from V and 0 bases from J; junction bases left unmatched: 12. This CDR3 reads CASSQGQGAGSSYEQYF. CDR3 sequence (DNA): TGTGCCAGCTCACAAGGACAGGGGGCCGGGAGCTCCTACGAGCAGTACTTC.

This clonotype came up many times. The chain couples TRBV19 to TRBJ1-1; TRBD1 might be the D (5 bases). Germline V gene lookup returns CDR1 LNHDA and CDR2 SQIVND (reference sequence). The CDR3 runs to 13 residues. The V and J ends lost 7 bases and 5 bases respectively, with 14 bases between them. CDR3 nucleotides: TGTGCCAGTATGGCCTTGGGGGAGACTGAAGCTTTCTTT. Amino acid sequence: CASMALGETEAFF.

At least ten counts were recorded for this clonotype. The V call is TRBV6-6, the J call TRBJ2-5; 8 bases agree with TRBD1. Trimming cost V 6 bases and J 4 bases; bases outside gene matches: 10. The CDR3 spans 15 residues. Per the germline V gene, CDR1 is MNHNY and CDR2 is SVGAGI (reference sequence). The CDR3 DNA is TGTGCCAGCAGCAAGGACAGGGCAGGAGGAGAGACCCAGTACTTC. Its translation: CASSKDRAGGETQYF.

The chain uses TRBV19 and TRBJ2-1; 9 bases agree with TRBD1. Germline V CDR1 and CDR2: LNHDA, SQIVND (reference sequence). The CDR3 extends over 13 amino acids. The V gene end was trimmed by 7 bases and the J gene end by 4 bases; junction bases not matched to a gene: 2. The CDR3 bases are TGTGCCAGTATGGGGACAGGGTACAATGAGCAGTTCTTC. Residues: CASMGTGYNEQFF.

V is TRBV10-1 and J is TRBJ2-2; D unclear. V gave up 8 bases and J gave up 4 bases, with 11 bases separating them. Germline CDR1 reads WNHNN; CDR2 reads SYGVQD (reference sequence). The CDR3 spans 13 residues. CDR3 region: CASSASGTGELFF. DNA of the CDR3: TGCGCCAGCTCGGCGTCGGGCACCGGGGAGCTGTTTTTT.

The chain links TRBV5-8 to TRBJ2-2, with 12 positions matching TRBD1. This CDR3 is built from 16 residues. The junction had 3 bases not matched to a gene; V was cut back by 0 bases and J by 6 bases. Germline V CDR1 and CDR2: SGHTS, YDEGEE. CDR3 loop: CASSLAGQGAAGELFF. Here the CDR3 DNA reads TGTGCCAGCAGCTTGGCGGGACAGGGGGCCGCCGGGGAGCTGTTTTTT.

This clonotype was seen at least ten times. V usage is TRBV5-8 and J usage is TRBJ1-1, with a possible D match to TRBD1 (5 bases). V dropped 4 bases and J dropped 3 bases, with 13 bases sitting between them. Per germline, CDR1 SGHTS and CDR2 YDEGEE. The CDR3 runs 14 residues. CDR3 region: CASSHHTGDTEAFF. CDR3 sequence (DNA): TGTGCCAGCAGCCACCACACAGGCGACACTGAAGCTTTCTTT.

This chain uses TRBV24-1 with TRBJ2-5; D is uncertain. The V gene lost 3 bases and the J gene lost 6 bases, with 25 bases spanning the gap. This CDR3 has 18 amino acids. Germline lookup yields CDR1 KGHDR and CDR2 SFDVKD. This CDR3 reads CATSDRDLTPRPSKTQYF. CDR3 coding DNA: TGTGCCACCAGTGATCGCGACCTAACCCCCCGACCATCGAAGACCCAGTACTTC.

J is TRBJ1-2 and V is TRBV5-6; the match to TRBD1 covers 9 bases. V trimming: 2 bases; J trimming: 8 bases; junction bases outside the gene matches: 10. The CDR3 is 15 residues long. Germline CDR1 SGHDT, CDR2 YYEEEE. The CDR3 loop is CASSLPTGGGRGYTF. The CDR3 DNA reads as TGTGCCAGCAGCTTACCGACAGGGGGAGGAAGGGGCTACACCTTC.

This clonotype was seen many times. CDR3 in DNA: TGCAGTGCTAGAGATAAGGAAGGGGGCTTGAACACTGAAGCTTTCTTT. Translating it yields CSARDKEGGLNTEAFF. The chain links TRBV20-1 to TRBJ1-1; 7 bases align to TRBD1. There are 16 residues in the CDR3. CDR1 and CDR2 (germline): DFQATT, SNEGSKA (reference sequence). Germline trimming cut 0 bases from V and 0 bases from J; bases unmatched to any gene: 7.

This clonotype was counted ten times or more. The CDR3 sequence: CSVTGGAQPLHF. In DNA, the CDR3 is TGCAGTGTTACAGGGGGGGCCCAACCCCTCCACTTT. The chain couples TRBV20-1 to TRBJ1-6; 8 positions match TRBD1. Germline CDR1 DFQATT, CDR2 SNEGSKA (reference sequence). The V and J ends lost 7 bases and 12 bases, in that order; junction bases with no gene match: 8. This CDR3 has 12 residues.

V is TRBV15 and J is TRBJ1-6, with unresolved D. The length of the CDR3 is 13 residues. Germline CDR1 is LNHNV and CDR2 is YYDKDF (reference sequence). With 0 bases removed from V and 9 bases from J, the gap between germline ends came to 6 bases. Here the CDR3 DNA reads TGTGCCACCAGCAGAGATCAGATTTCACCCCTCCACTTT. It is translated as CATSRDQISPLHF.

This clonotype showed up just a few times. This sequence may be a read error, since a much larger clone differs from it by one base. Without the conserved terminal phenylalanine or tryptophan, this CDR3 likely stems from a read error. The gene calls are TRBV6-5 and TRBJ1-1; D is undetermined. The CDR3 spans 14 residues. V shed 2 bases and J shed 5 bases, with 12 bases lying between them. Germline V gene sequence: CDR1 MNHEY, CDR2 SVGAGI. The CDR3 sequence is CASSYRAAGTEAFS. The DNA of the CDR3 is TGTGCCAGCAGTTACCGGGCCGCGGGGACTGAAGCTTTCTCT.